This TCR beta chain was recovered during a study of neurological immune-mediated disorders. Overall study results and limits: No expanded-clone CDR3 amino acid sequence recurred across subjects, suggesting private TCR-beta repertoires. The greatest TCR clonal expansion occurred in HTLV-1-associated myelopathy and the least in multiple sclerosis, which fell below healthy controls.

This clonotype was recorded many times. Its antigen is unidentified. From 2 million PBMCs stored at -80 C, the unsorted libraries were generated. Trimming took off 8 bases at V and 7 bases at J, with 23 bases between the two ends. Germline lookup yields CDR1 MDHEN and CDR2 SYDVKM. The CDR3 runs 15 residues. The team produced cDNA through 5'RACE using 10-nucleotide random UMIs. TCRdb ran MiXCR on the 5' RACE reads and lists one entry per CDR3 protein. The sample lists about 50,000 distinct CDR3 sequences; approximately 10% were seen once. The sequence was collected from a man between 65 and 85 years old with HTLV-1-associated myelopathy (HAM/TSP). V gene TRBV28 combines with J gene TRBJ1-1; D is possibly TRBD1 (5 bases). Sequenced sample: PBMCs. CDR3 in DNA: TGTGCCAGCTCCCAGGGTGGGACCACACTCTATGAAGCTTTCTTT. Protein: CASSQGGTTLYEAFF. Variable domain in full (rest from reference TRBV28 and TRBJ1-1): DVKVTQSSRYLVKRTGEKVFLECVQDMDHENMFWYRQDPGLGLRLIYFSYDVKMKEKGDIPEGYSVSREKKERFSLILESASTNQTSMYLCASSQGGTTLYEAFFGQGTRLTVV.